This TCR beta chain was recovered during a study of blood T cell repertoires in COVID-19. The CDR3 runs to 13 residues. Germline lookup yields CDR1 MNHEY and CDR2 SVGAGI. Trimming left V 2 bases short and J 8 bases short, with 12 bases between. Libraries were prepared by immunoSEQ multiplex PCR; TCRdb keeps only in-frame clonotypes and omits some of them. Among about 150,000 clones, around 84% were seen once, and the ten largest hold less than 9%. Sequenced input: peripheral blood. This sequence joins TRBV6-5 and TRBJ1-2; a possible D gene is TRBD1 (5 bases). This sequence originates from a man in his thirties or forties with COVID-19, enrolled during active disease. CDR3 in DNA: TGTGCCAGCAGTTACGTTACAGGAGAAGGCTACACCTTC. This codes for CASSYVTGEGYTF.